Below are 19 T cell receptor beta chains sequenced from a single sample in a study of regulatory T cells in long-lasting Graves disease. Building of the TCR beta libraries involved iRepertoire HTBI primers and Arm-PCR of CDR3 regions. TCRdb re-called the multiplex PCR reads with MiXCR, one entry per CDR3 protein. This table holds approximately 400,000 distinct CDR3 sequences, 23% found once. Time point defined: persistent/refractory GD, antithyroid drugs over 5 years with positive TRAb. With RNA extracted from PBMCs as input, the TCR library was made. The sample here was peripheral blood mononuclear cells (PBMCs), taken when the disease was refractory, from a patient treated with antithyroid drugs. The origin of the receptors is a female donor with Graves disease.

There are many counts of this clonotype. This sequence joins TRBV20-1 and TRBJ1-2; D is perhaps TRBD1 (6 bases). Germline V lookup: CDR1 DFQATT, CDR2 SNEGSKA (reference sequence). V lost 3 bases and J 2 bases, leaving 13 bases between the germline ends. CDR3 length equals 14 residues. CDR3 sequence reads: CSASYLGQNYGYTF. The CDR3 DNA reads as TGCAGTGCTAGCTATCTAGGACAGAACTATGGCTACACCTTC.

This clonotype has at least ten counts. The chain is built from TRBV28 and TRBJ2-5, with TRBD2 identical over 12 bases. The length of the CDR3 is 13 residues. The germline gives CDR1 MDHEN, CDR2 SYDVKM. Trimming at V came to 11 bases and at J to 5 bases, leaving 6 bases not matched to a gene. CDR3 in DNA: TGTGCCGGCTCAACTAGCGGGAGGGAGACCCAGTACTTC. Encoded protein: CAGSTSGRETQYF.

The chain uses TRBV7-8 and TRBJ1-5; D uncertain. Deletions cut 1 base from V and 4 bases from J, with 11 bases between. The CDR3 totals 15 residues. Germline V lookup: CDR1 SGHVS, CDR2 FQNEAQ. The CDR3 DNA reads TGTGCCAGCAGCTTAGAAAGGAGGGTTAATCAGCCCCAGCATTTT. Protein: CASSLERRVNQPQHF. The whole variable domain, filled in from reference TRBV7-8 and TRBJ1-5, reads GAGVSQSPRYKVAKRGQDVALRCDPISGHVSLFWYQQALGQGPEFLTYFQNEAQLDKSGLPSDRFFAERPEGSVSTLKIQRTQQEDSAVYLCASSLERRVNQPQHFGDGTRLSIL.

This clonotype was counted between two and nine times. V usage is TRBV20-1 and J usage is TRBJ2-1; TRBD1 aligns across 7 bases. Trimming removed 0 bases from V and 4 bases from J; junction bases left unmatched: 3. The CDR3 is 14 amino acids. Germline values: CDR1 DFQATT, CDR2 SNEGSKA (reference sequence). The CDR3 sequence is CSARETDRYNEQFF. DNA for the CDR3: TGCAGTGCTAGAGAGACGGACAGGTACAATGAGCAGTTCTTC.

The chain uses TRBV5-6 and TRBJ2-7; D assignment may be TRBD1 or TRBD2 (6 bases each). This CDR3 is 17 amino acids long. The V gene lost 0 bases and the J gene lost 9 bases, with 25 bases spanning the gap. Germline V gene data show CDR1 as SGHDT and CDR2 as YYEEEE. CDR3 DNA sequence: TGTGCCAGCAGCTTGGGGGTTGCAGGGGTCCCACCGCGGGGGCAGTACTTC. Translation gives CASSLGVAGVPPRGQYF.

This sequence joins TRBV28 and TRBJ1-6, with D possibly being TRBD1 (6 bases). The V gene lost 4 bases and the J gene lost 10 bases, with 8 bases spanning the gap. Germline V lookup: CDR1 MDHEN, CDR2 SYDVKM. The CDR3 extends over 12 amino acids. The CDR3 region has the DNA TGTGCCAGCAGTTCAGGGGTCTCACCCCTCCACTTT. Protein: CASSSGVSPLHF.

This clonotype occurred many times. The genes are TRBV28 and TRBJ1-1, with a tentative D call TRBD1 (5 bases). Trimming took off 2 bases at V and 5 bases at J, with 12 bases between the two ends. There are 14 residues in the CDR3. Per the germline V gene, CDR1 is MDHEN and CDR2 is SYDVKM. CDR3 coding DNA: TGTGCCAGCAGTTTAGGGCATAGGGGTACTGAAGCTTTCTTT. This gives the protein CASSLGHRGTEAFF.

The sample holds many counts of this clonotype. The V gene is TRBV28, the J gene TRBJ1-1; 8 bases are a match to TRBD1. J lost 3 bases, V lost 5 bases, and 8 bases had no gene match. Germline CDR1 MDHEN, CDR2 SYDVKM. The CDR3 runs to 15 residues. In nucleotides, the CDR3 is TGTGCCAGCAGTCCCGCGACAGGGGAGGACACTGAAGCTTTCTTT. It translates to CASSPATGEDTEAFF.

This clonotype was seen many times. The CDR3 DNA reads as TGTGCCAGCAGCGCCTTTAAGGGCACTAATGAAAAACTGTTTTTT. It encodes CASSAFKGTNEKLFF. The gene calls are TRBV28 and TRBJ1-4; no clear D gene. V lost 6 bases to trimming and J lost 2 bases, with 13 bases between them. CDR1 and CDR2 from the germline V gene are MDHEN and SYDVKM. This CDR3 region has 15 residues. Using reference TRBV28 and TRBJ1-4 for the parts outside the CDR3, the full variable domain is DVKVTQSSRYLVKRTGEKVFLECVQDMDHENMFWYRQDPGLGLRLIYFSYDVKMKEKGDIPEGYSVSREKKERFSLILESASTNQTSMYLCASSAFKGTNEKLFFGSGTQLSVL.

This clonotype was recorded many times. The CDR3 coding sequence is TGTGCCAGCAGATTGGGTGTGGTGGATCAGCCCCAGCATTTT. The encoded protein is CASRLGVVDQPQHF. V gene TRBV28 combines with J gene TRBJ1-5; D uncertain. Per the germline V gene, CDR1 is MDHEN and CDR2 is SYDVKM. The germline V and J ends were trimmed by 6 bases and 5 bases, with 14 bases remaining between them. The CDR3 contains 14 residues.

There are a few counts of this clonotype. The chain has TRBV7-8 and TRBJ1-2; the D gene is possibly TRBD1 (5 bases). V was shortened by 2 bases and J by 4 bases, with 11 bases between the two germline ends. The CDR3 spans 14 residues. The germline CDR1 and CDR2 sequences are SGHVS and FQNEAQ. The CDR3 protein is CASSLLVGTYGYTF. As DNA, the CDR3 is TGTGCCAGCAGCTTACTGGTGGGGACCTATGGCTACACCTTC.

This clonotype has only a few counts. This chain uses TRBV3-1 with TRBJ2-5; no reliable D call. The V and J ends lost 0 bases and 5 bases respectively, with 10 bases between them. This CDR3 has 14 amino acids. Germline V CDR1 and CDR2: LGHDT, YNNKEL (reference sequence). The CDR3 region has the DNA TGTGCCAGCAGCCAAGAGGGCCCCGGGGAGACCCAGTACTTC. It codes for CASSQEGPGETQYF.

This clonotype was recorded many times. The chain links TRBV20-1 to TRBJ1-1; D is unresolved. This CDR3 has 13 amino acids. Germline V gene sequence: CDR1 DFQATT, CDR2 SNEGSKA (reference sequence). Trimming took 3 bases from V and 2 from J, leaving 10 bases between them. Here the CDR3 DNA reads TGCAGTGCTAGTGGCGACGGCAACACTGAAGCTTTCTTT. Translation gives CSASGDGNTEAFF.

This clonotype was seen repeatedly, ten times or more. V is TRBV7-8 and J is TRBJ1-1; the D gene is possibly TRBD1 (5 bases). V was clipped by 5 bases and J by 4 bases, with 14 bases between them. This CDR3 region has 14 residues. From germline, CDR1 is SGHVS and CDR2 FQNEAQ. CDR3 sequence (DNA): TGTGCCAGCAGCCGTACGGCCGGGACCACTGAAGCTTTCTTT. Its translation is CASSRTAGTTEAFF.

This rearrangement joins TRBV28 to TRBJ2-6; D unresolved. Germline assignment: CDR1 MDHEN and CDR2 SYDVKM. The V end lost 8 bases, the J end lost 8 bases, and 7 bases lay between the germline ends. The CDR3 totals 11 residues. This CDR3 reads CASGGTNVLTF. Written as DNA, the CDR3 is TGTGCCAGCGGCGGTACCAACGTCCTGACTTTC.

This clonotype has more than one count but fewer than ten. V usage is TRBV7-9 and J usage is TRBJ1-1; a weak D match, TRBD1 (5 bases). The V gene lost 3 bases and the J gene lost 0 bases, with 20 bases spanning the gap. The CDR3 loop spans 18 amino acids. The germline V gene has CDR1 SEHNR and CDR2 FQNEAQ (reference sequence). For the CDR3, the DNA is TGTGCCAGCAGCTTCATAAAGAGGGACCAGCCTCTGAACACTGAAGCTTTCTTT. As protein: CASSFIKRDQPLNTEAFF.

This clonotype was found many times. The rearrangement joins TRBV2 to TRBJ1-1, with a weak D call TRBD1 (5 bases). This CDR3 comprises 18 residues. V was clipped by 11 bases and J by 0 bases, with 28 bases between them. Germline V gene data show CDR1 as SNHLY and CDR2 as FYNNEI. The CDR3 sequence is CASSSQWNRLSVNTEAFF. CDR3 coding DNA: TGTGCCTCATCTTCCCAGTGGAACAGGCTTTCGGTGAACACTGAAGCTTTCTTT. The full variable domain, completed using reference TRBV2 and TRBJ1-1, is EPEVTQTPSHQVTQMGQEVILRCVPISNHLYFYWYRQILGQKVEFLVSFYNNEISEKSEIFDDQFSVERPDGSNFTLKIRSTKLEDSAMYFCASSSQWNRLSVNTEAFFGQGTRLTVV.

This clonotype was seen only a few times. The chain has TRBV3-1 and TRBJ1-2; 12 bases are a match to TRBD1. Germline V gives CDR1 LGHDT, CDR2 YNNKEL (reference sequence). V lost 0 bases to trimming and J lost 8 bases; unmatched junction nucleotides: 1. This CDR3 is built from 14 residues. In nucleotides, the CDR3 is TGTGCCAGCAGCCAAGAAGGGACAGGGGGCGGCTACACCTTC. The encoded protein is CASSQEGTGGGYTF.

Points on this clonotype: A much larger clone is a single base away; this may be a read error. V is TRBV20-1 and J is TRBJ1-4; D not resolved. Trimming took off 1 base at V and 12 bases at J, with 24 bases between the two ends. CDR1 DFQATT and CDR2 SNEGSKA come from the germline V gene (reference sequence). This CDR3 region has 16 residues. As DNA, the CDR3 is TGCAGTGCTAGAGTTACCCATCGGGGTCCCAAGAGTGAACTGTTTTTT. Translating gives CSARVTHRGPKSELFF.